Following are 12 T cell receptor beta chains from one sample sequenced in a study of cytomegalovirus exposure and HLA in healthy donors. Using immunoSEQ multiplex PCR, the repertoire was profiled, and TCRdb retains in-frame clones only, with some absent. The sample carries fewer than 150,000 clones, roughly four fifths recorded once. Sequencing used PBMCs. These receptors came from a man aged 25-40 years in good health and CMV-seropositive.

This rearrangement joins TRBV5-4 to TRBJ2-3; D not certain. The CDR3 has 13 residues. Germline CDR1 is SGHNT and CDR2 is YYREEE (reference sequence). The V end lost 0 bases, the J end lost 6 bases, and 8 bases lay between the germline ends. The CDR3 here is CASSLVPVDTQYF. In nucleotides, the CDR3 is TGTGCCAGCAGCTTGGTCCCCGTGGATACGCAGTATTTT.

The CDR3 region is CASAPTTSGYEQYF. CDR3 nucleotides: TGCGCCAGCGCTCCGACGACTAGCGGATACGAGCAGTACTTC. The chain is built from TRBV5-1 and TRBJ2-7, with TRBD2 matching 9 bases. This CDR3 comprises 14 residues. Germline assignment: CDR1 SGHRS and CDR2 YFSETQ. The junction had 9 bases not matched to a gene; V was cut back by 7 bases and J by 4 bases.

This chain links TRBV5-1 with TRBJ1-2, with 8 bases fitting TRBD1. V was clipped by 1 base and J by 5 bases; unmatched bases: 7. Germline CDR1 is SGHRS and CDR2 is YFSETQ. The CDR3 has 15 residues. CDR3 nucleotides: TGCGCCAGCAGCTTGCAGGGCCAGGGGGCGTATGGCTACACCTTC. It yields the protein CASSLQGQGAYGYTF.

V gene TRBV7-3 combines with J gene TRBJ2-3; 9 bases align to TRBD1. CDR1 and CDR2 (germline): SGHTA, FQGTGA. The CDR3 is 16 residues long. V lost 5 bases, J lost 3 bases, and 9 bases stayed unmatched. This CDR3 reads CASSNRDREGTDTQYF. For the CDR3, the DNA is TGTGCCAGCAGCAACCGGGACAGGGAGGGAACAGATACGCAGTATTTT.

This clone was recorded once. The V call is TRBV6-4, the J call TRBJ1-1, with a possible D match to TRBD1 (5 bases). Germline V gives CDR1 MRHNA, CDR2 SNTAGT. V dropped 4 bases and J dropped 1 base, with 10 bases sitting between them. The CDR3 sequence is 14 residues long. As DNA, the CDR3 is TGTGCCAGCAGTGTTGGGCAGGGGAACACTGAAGCTTTCTTT. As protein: CASSVGQGNTEAFF.

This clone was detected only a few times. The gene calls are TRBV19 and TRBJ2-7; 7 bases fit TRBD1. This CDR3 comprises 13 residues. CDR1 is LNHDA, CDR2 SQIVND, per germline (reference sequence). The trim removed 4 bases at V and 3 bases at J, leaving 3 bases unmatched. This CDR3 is CASSRAGGYEQYF. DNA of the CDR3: TGTGCCAGTAGTAGGGCAGGGGGCTACGAGCAGTACTTC.

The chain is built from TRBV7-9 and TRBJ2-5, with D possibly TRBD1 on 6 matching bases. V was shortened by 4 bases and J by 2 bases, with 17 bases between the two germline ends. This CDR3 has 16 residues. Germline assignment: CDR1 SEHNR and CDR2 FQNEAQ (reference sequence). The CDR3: CASSSTRGGGQETQYF. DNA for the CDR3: TGTGCCAGCAGCTCAACTCGAGGGGGTGGGCAAGAGACCCAGTACTTC. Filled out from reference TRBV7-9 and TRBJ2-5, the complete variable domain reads DTGVSQNPRHKITKRGQNVTFRCDPISEHNRLYWYRQTLGQGPEFLTYFQNEAQLEKSRLLSDRFSAERPKGSFSTLEIQRTEQGDSAMYLCASSSTRGGGQETQYFGPGTRLLVL.

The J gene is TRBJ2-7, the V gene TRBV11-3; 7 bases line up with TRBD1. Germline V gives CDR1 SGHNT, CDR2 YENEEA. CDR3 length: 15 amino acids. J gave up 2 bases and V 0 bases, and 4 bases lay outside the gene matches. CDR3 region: CASSLDGTGAYEQYF. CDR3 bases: TGTGCCAGCAGCTTAGATGGAACAGGGGCCTACGAGCAGTACTTC.

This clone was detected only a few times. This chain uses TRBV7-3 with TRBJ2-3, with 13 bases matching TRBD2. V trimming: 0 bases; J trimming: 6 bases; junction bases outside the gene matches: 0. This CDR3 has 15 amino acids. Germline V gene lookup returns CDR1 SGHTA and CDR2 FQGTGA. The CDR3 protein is CASSLTTSGGDTQYF. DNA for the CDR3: TGTGCCAGCAGCTTAACGACTAGCGGGGGGGATACGCAGTATTTT.

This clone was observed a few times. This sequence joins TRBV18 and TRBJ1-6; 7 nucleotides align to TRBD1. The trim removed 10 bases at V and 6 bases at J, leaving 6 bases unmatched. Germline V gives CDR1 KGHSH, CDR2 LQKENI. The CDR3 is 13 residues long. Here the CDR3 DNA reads TGTGCCACCAAGGACAGGTTTAATTCACCCCTCCACTTT. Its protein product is CATKDRFNSPLHF.

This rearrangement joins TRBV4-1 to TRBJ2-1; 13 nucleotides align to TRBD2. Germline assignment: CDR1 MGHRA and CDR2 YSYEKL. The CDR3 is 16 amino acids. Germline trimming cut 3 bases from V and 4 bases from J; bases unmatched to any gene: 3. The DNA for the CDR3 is TGCGCCAGCAGCCAGACTAGCGGGAGGCTATACAATGAGCAGTTCTTC. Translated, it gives CASSQTSGRLYNEQFF.

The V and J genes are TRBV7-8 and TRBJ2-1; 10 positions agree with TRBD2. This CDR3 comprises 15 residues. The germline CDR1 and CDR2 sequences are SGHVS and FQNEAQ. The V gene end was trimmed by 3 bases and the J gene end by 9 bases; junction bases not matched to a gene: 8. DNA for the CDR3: TGTGCCAGCAGCTTCGGCAGCGGGAGGGCGGGTGAGCAGTTCTTC. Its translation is CASSFGSGRAGEQFF.